The 18 T cell receptor beta chains given below trace back to one sample, sequenced in a study of beta chain features in type 1 diabetes. The whole isolated RNA underwent reverse transcription, so sequencing captured expressed TCRB transcripts. The repertoire was sequenced with immunoSEQ multiplex PCR; TCRdb's copy has only in-frame clones and lacks some. The sample records around 500,000 clones, over 10% being singletons. The sequenced sample was naive CD4+ T cells from blood. The receptors were gathered from a woman aged 18 to 35 in good health.

This clone has a handful of counts. This sequence joins TRBV7-2 and TRBJ2-3; 7 bases are shared with TRBD1. J lost 6 bases, V lost 4 bases, and 4 bases had no gene match. Germline V gene lookup returns CDR1 SGHTA and CDR2 FQGNSA. This CDR3 is 13 amino acids long. The CDR3 loop is CASSWIRGDTQYF. The DNA of the CDR3 is TGTGCCAGCAGCTGGATCAGGGGGGATACGCAGTATTTT.

Worth noting for this clone: Additional DNA sequences in this sample encode the identical CDR3. The rearrangement links TRBV18 to TRBJ2-1; perhaps TRBD2 as D (5 bases). Germline CDR1 and CDR2: KGHSH and LQKENI. CDR3 length: 11 residues. The V gene lost 6 bases and the J gene lost 9 bases, with 9 bases spanning the gap. The CDR3 bases are TGTGCCAGCTCCCCGGGGAGTGAGCAGTTCTTC. Translation: CASSPGSEQFF.

This chain links TRBV9 with TRBJ1-3; D is uncertain. The V and J ends lost 10 bases and 4 bases respectively, with 6 bases between them. Germline values: CDR1 SGDLS, CDR2 YYNGEE. The CDR3 runs to 10 residues. The DNA for the CDR3 is TGTGCCCCCCGGGGAAACACCATATATTTT. Translating gives CAPRGNTIYF.

The table lists this clone with a few counts. This sequence joins TRBV6-1 and TRBJ2-1; 8 nucleotides agree with TRBD2. The CDR3 is 15 amino acids. The J segment lost 0 bases and the V segment lost 8 bases, leaving 6 bases of the junction unmatched. Germline V gene sequence: CDR1 MNHNS, CDR2 SASEGT. The CDR3 loop is CASLSGASSYNEQFF. The CDR3 DNA follows: TGTGCCAGCCTTAGCGGGGCGAGCTCCTACAATGAGCAGTTCTTC.

The chain has TRBV6-5 and TRBJ2-1, with D possibly being TRBD1 (6 bases). The CDR3 is 14 amino acids. Germline assignment: CDR1 MNHEY and CDR2 SVGAGI. With 2 bases removed from V and 7 bases from J, the gap between germline ends came to 12 bases. The CDR3 protein is CASSYRGQGNEQFF. CDR3 nucleotide sequence: TGTGCCAGCAGTTACCGCGGGCAGGGGAATGAGCAGTTCTTC.

This clone was seen only a few times. The V call is TRBV7-2, the J call TRBJ2-7, with 7 bases identical to TRBD1. CDR1 SGHTA and CDR2 FQGNSA come from the germline V gene. V gave up 8 bases and J gave up 0 bases; unmatched junction bases: 4. This CDR3 region has 13 residues. This CDR3 is CASRGQSSYEQYF. Here the CDR3 DNA reads TGTGCCAGCCGGGGACAGTCCTCCTACGAGCAGTACTTC.

This rearrangement joins TRBV29-1 to TRBJ1-2; D unresolved. Germline V lookup: CDR1 SQVTM, CDR2 ANQGSEA. The CDR3 extends over 14 amino acids. Trimming cost V 2 bases and J 6 bases, with 16 bases left between them. The DNA of the CDR3 is TGCAGCGTTGAATCCCTGATACTCGGAGATGGCTACACCTTC. Translating gives CSVESLILGDGYTF. Looking up the rest from reference TRBV29-1 and TRBJ1-2 gives the full variable domain: SAVISQKPSRDICQRGTSLTIQCQVDSQVTMMFWYRQQPGQSLTLIATANQGSEATYESGFVIDKFPISRPNLTFSTLTVSNMSPEDSSIYLCSVESLILGDGYTFGSGTRLTVV.

The sample holds a few counts of this clone. The chain employs TRBV9 and TRBJ2-2, with 11 nucleotides matching TRBD2. The CDR3 covers 15 residues. V lost 0 bases to trimming and J lost 5 bases; unmatched junction nucleotides: 0. Germline-derived CDR1 and CDR2 are SGDLS and YYNGEE. The CDR3 spells CASSVASGGTGELFF. CDR3 nucleotides: TGTGCCAGCAGCGTAGCTAGCGGGGGGACCGGGGAGCTGTTTTTT.

Regarding this clone: At one end, the junction sequence differs from germline, possibly due to a read error. The rearrangement joins TRBV7-2 to TRBJ2-3; the D gene is possibly TRBD2 (7 bases). Germline CDR1 and CDR2: SGHTA and FQGNSA. CDR3 length equals 17 residues. This chain's CDR3 is CASSIAGGRGPTDTQYF. DNA for the CDR3: TGTGCCAGCAGCATAGCCGGGGGGCGGGGCCCCACAGATACGCAGTATTTT.

The chain employs TRBV5-1 and TRBJ2-7; D call uncertain. CDR3 length equals 14 residues. Germline V CDR1 and CDR2: SGHRS, YFSETQ. Trimming shortened V by 5 bases and J by 2 bases, and 14 bases separated the two germline ends. CDR3 DNA: TGCGCCAGCAGATCCGACCGCTCCACCTACGAGCAGTACGTC. This sequence encodes CASRSDRSTYEQYV.

This clone was observed a handful of times. The chain is built from TRBV9 and TRBJ2-5; D remains unclear. Germline V gene data show CDR1 as SGDLS and CDR2 as YYNGEE. Trimming took 3 bases from V and 4 from J, leaving 13 bases between them. This CDR3 has 14 amino acids. The CDR3 spells CASSATPLSETQYF. The CDR3, as DNA: TGTGCCAGCAGCGCAACCCCCCTTTCAGAGACCCAGTACTTC.

This sequence joins TRBV4-3 and TRBJ2-1; the match to TRBD2 covers 10 bases. The germline CDR1 and CDR2 sequences are LGHNA and YSLEER. This CDR3 has 17 amino acids. V lost 0 bases, J lost 4 bases, and 6 bases stayed unmatched. The CDR3 spells CASSQDLGLAAYNEQFF. CDR3 DNA: TGCGCCAGCAGCCAAGATCTCGGACTAGCGGCGTACAATGAGCAGTTCTTC.

This clone has a handful of counts. The V gene is TRBV18, the J gene TRBJ1-4, with a tentative D call TRBD1 (5 bases). The V gene's germline CDR1 is KGHSH and CDR2 LQKENI. V shed 5 bases and J shed 7 bases, with 17 bases lying between them. The CDR3 totals 15 residues. The CDR3 coding sequence is TGTGCCAGCTCATCTTACGACAGAGGCCCTGAAAAACTGTTTTTT. This gives the protein CASSSYDRGPEKLFF.

The chain uses TRBV7-2 and TRBJ2-5; tentative D call: TRBD2 (5 bases). Per germline, CDR1 SGHTA and CDR2 FQGNSA. The CDR3 is 15 amino acids. V was pared by 5 bases and J by 5 bases, with 18 bases between. CDR3 region: CASSGDSARAETQYF. CDR3 in DNA: TGTGCCAGCAGCGGAGATAGCGCGAGGGCGGAGACCCAGTACTTC.

This clone was observed a few times. The chain employs TRBV5-1 and TRBJ2-2, with D possibly being TRBD1 or TRBD2 (5 bases each). Germline V gene sequence: CDR1 SGHRS, CDR2 YFSETQ. This CDR3 has 14 amino acids. Trimming took off 7 bases at V and 0 bases at J, with 10 bases between the two ends. CDR3 DNA: TGCGCCAGCCACGGGACCGCGAACACCGGGGAGCTGTTTTTT. Protein sequence: CASHGTANTGELFF.

The V call is TRBV25-1, the J call TRBJ2-1; the match to TRBD1 covers 9 bases. V was clipped by 3 bases and J by 8 bases; unmatched bases: 11. The CDR3 consists of 16 residues. The germline V gene has CDR1 MGHDK and CDR2 SYGVNS. The CDR3 is CASSDGGTGTVDEQFF. In DNA form, the CDR3 reads TGTGCCAGCAGTGATGGGGGGACAGGGACCGTAGATGAGCAGTTCTTC. Variable domain in full (rest from reference TRBV25-1 and TRBJ2-1): EADIYQTPRYLVIGTGKKITLECSQTMGHDKMYWYQQDPGMELHLIHYSYGVNSTEKGDLSSESTVSRIRTEHFPLTLESARPSHTSQYLCASSDGGTGTVDEQFFGPGTRLTVL.

The table lists this clone with a few counts. The chain's CDR3 is CASSIRANEQFF. Written as DNA, the CDR3 is TGTGCCAGTAGTATAAGAGCCAATGAGCAGTTCTTC. The chain uses TRBV19 and TRBJ2-1; D gene unclear. V dropped 2 bases and J dropped 6 bases, with 5 bases sitting between them. Germline V gene data show CDR1 as LNHDA and CDR2 as SQIVND (reference sequence). This CDR3 has 12 residues.

CDR3 region: CASSLRGTSPQEEQFF. The DNA of the CDR3 is TGTGCCAGCAGCCTACGGGGGACTAGCCCTCAGGAAGAGCAGTTCTTC. V and J are TRBV4-2 and TRBJ2-1; 9 positions agree with TRBD2. Trimming removed 4 bases from V and 10 bases from J; junction bases left unmatched: 14. The CDR3 length is 16 residues. The V gene's germline CDR1 is LGHNA and CDR2 YNFKEQ.